This TCR beta chain emerged from a study of T-cell reconstitution after alpha-beta-depleted transplantation in children. The TCRbeta library was prepared with unique molecular identifiers. One entry per CDR3 protein, called by TCRdb with MiXCR from the PCR reads. The data contain some 220,000 distinct CDR3 sequences, 8.5% to 10% of them singletons. This clonotype was seen more than once but under ten times. CDR3 length: 13 residues. The germline CDR1 and CDR2 sequences are KGHSH and LQKENI. V was shortened by 7 bases and J by 5 bases, with 12 bases between the two germline ends. The clonotype originates from a human donor who donated a stem cell graft to a child with acute lymphoblastic leukemia. The sequencing used PBMCs from the stem cell graft donor, collected from the stem cell graft. The V gene is TRBV18, the J gene TRBJ2-1, with unresolved D. The CDR3 is CASYESLNNEQFF. In nucleotides, the CDR3 is TGTGCCAGCTACGAGTCCCTCAACAATGAGCAGTTCTTC. The whole variable domain, remainder taken from reference TRBV18 and TRBJ2-1, is NAGVMQNPRHLVRRRGQEARLRCSPMKGHSHVYWYRQLPEEGLKFMVYLQKENIIDESGMPKERFSAEFPKEGPSILRIQQVVRGDSAAYFCASYESLNNEQFFGPGTRLTVL.